The entry that follows covers one T cell receptor (beta chain) sequence. Its antigen remains unidentified. TCRdb reanalysed the reads using MiXCR and keeps one entry per CDR3 protein. The sample includes about 350,000 distinct CDR3 sequences, approximately 35% of them seen just once. CDR3 length: 14 amino acids. V was clipped by 5 bases and J by 1 base, with 12 bases between them. Germline CDR1 MGHRA, CDR2 YSYEKL. The data were obtained in a study of T cell repertoires in cytomegalovirus infection. The TCR originated in a human donor in good health (CMV status not recorded). Some clones in this sample may be carry-over from other donors' samples. The chain recombines TRBV4-1 with TRBJ2-7; maybe TRBD2 (5 bases). Sequences were derived from cultured PBMCs, sampled from culture after CMV antigen stimulation. The CDR3 nucleotides are TGCGCCAGCAGCTTTGGACTGGGTTCCTACGAGCAGTACTTC. This translates into CASSFGLGSYEQYF.